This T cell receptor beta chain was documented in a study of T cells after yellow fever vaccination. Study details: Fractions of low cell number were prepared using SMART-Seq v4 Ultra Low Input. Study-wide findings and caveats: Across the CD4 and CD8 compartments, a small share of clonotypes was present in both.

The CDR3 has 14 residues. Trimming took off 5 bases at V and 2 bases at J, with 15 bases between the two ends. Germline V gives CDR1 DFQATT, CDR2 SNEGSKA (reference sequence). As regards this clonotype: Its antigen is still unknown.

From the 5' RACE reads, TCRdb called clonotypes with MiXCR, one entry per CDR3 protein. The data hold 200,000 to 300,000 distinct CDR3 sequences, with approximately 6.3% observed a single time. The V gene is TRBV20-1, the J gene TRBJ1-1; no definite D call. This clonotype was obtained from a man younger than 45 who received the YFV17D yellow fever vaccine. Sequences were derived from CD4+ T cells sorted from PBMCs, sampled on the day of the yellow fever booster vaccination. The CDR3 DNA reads TGCAGTGCTCTCCGGGCCACAAGCAACACTGAAGCTTTCTTT. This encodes CSALRATSNTEAFF.